This is a list of T cell receptor beta chains from one sample in a study of blood T cell repertoires in COVID-19. Method: immunoSEQ multiplex PCR; TCRdb's copy keeps in-frame clones and lacks some. This table has approximately 60,000 clones, around 83% appearing once. The material sequenced was peripheral blood. Receptors originate from a human donor in a cohort sampled during active COVID-19. The CDR3 runs from the conserved cysteine through the conserved F or W. A D gene is named only where the DNA matches it firmly. The size entry is marked missing in some rows and otherwise reads once, few, many or a size class.

>TRBJ2-3|16|TRBD2|TRBV9|.
CASSVGPSGGTDTQYF
TGTGCCAGCAGCGTCGGGCCTAGCGGAGGCACAGATACGCAGTATTTT
>TRBJ2-7|14|TRBD1|TRBV27|.
CASSPRTGLDEQYF
TGTGCCAGCAGTCCGCGGACAGGCTTGGACGAGCAGTACTTC
>TRBJ2-5|16|TRBD2|TRBV7-6|.
CASRPTSGGHQETQYF
TGTGCCAGCAGACCGACTAGCGGGGGACATCAAGAGACCCAGTACTTC
>TRBJ2-5|14|.|TRBV9|.
CASSVAPLGSAQYF
TGTGCCAGCAGCGTAGCTCCCCTTGGGAGTGCCCAGTACTTC
>TRBJ2-1|15|TRBD1|TRBV18|.
CASSPFGTGGNEQFF
TGTGCCAGCTCACCCTTCGGGACAGGGGGCAATGAGCAGTTCTTC
>TRBJ2-3|18|.|TRBV5-1|.
CASSLAVLVGSSTDTQYF
TGCGCCAGCAGCTTGGCCGTTTTAGTCGGTTCGAGCACAGATACGCAGTATTTT
>TRBJ2-7|12|.|TRBV11-2|many
CASSLVGSHQYF
TGTGCCAGCAGCTTAGTGGGGAGCCACCAGTACTTC
>TRBJ1-2|14|TRBD1|TRBV2|.
CASSYGTVNYGYTF
TGTGCCAGCAGCTACGGGACAGTTAACTATGGCTACACCTTC
>TRBJ1-6|13|.|TRBV6-6|once
CASSYSGTPPLHF
TGTGCCAGCAGTTACTCGGGCACTCCACCCCTCCACTTT
>TRBJ2-7|14|TRBD1|TRBV6-5|.
CASRGDRGLQEQYF
TGTGCCAGCAGGGGGGACAGGGGCCTACAAGAGCAGTACTTC
>TRBJ1-5|13|.|TRBV30|.
CAWSPLSNQPQHF
TGTGCCTGGAGTCCCCTTAGCAATCAGCCCCAGCATTTT
>TRBJ2-1|14|TRBD1|TRBV2|.
CASSTRDRADEQFF
TGTGCCAGCTCCACCCGGGACAGGGCCGATGAGCAGTTCTTC
>TRBJ1-2|13|TRBD1|TRBV5-1|few
CASSLTGGKGYTF
TGCGCCAGCAGCCTGACAGGGGGCAAAGGCTACACCTTC
>TRBJ2-5|12|.|TRBV20-1|.
CSASESTGTQYF
TGCAGTGCTAGTGAATCGACAGGGACCCAGTACTTC
>TRBJ2-1|16|TRBD1|TRBV18|.
CASSPTGGATRNEQFF
TGTGCCAGCTCACCGACAGGGGGAGCAACGAGGAATGAGCAGTTCTTC
>TRBJ2-7|14|.|TRBV10-3|.
CAISESKRAYEQYF
TGTGCCATCAGTGAGTCCAAGCGGGCCTACGAGCAGTACTTC
>TRBJ2-1|16|TRBD2|TRBV14|.
CASSQVITSGYNEQFF
TGTGCCAGCAGCCAAGTAATCACTAGCGGATACAATGAGCAGTTCTTC
>TRBJ2-3|15|TRBD2|TRBV7-3|few
CASSSIAGATDTQYF
TGTGCCAGCAGCTCCATAGCGGGAGCAACAGATACGCAGTATTTT
>TRBJ2-3|11|.|TRBV19|.
CASSTPGTQYF
TGTGCCAGTAGCACACCGGGTACGCAGTATTTT
>TRBJ1-1|13|.|TRBV6-5|.
CATRGIGGRGAFF
TGTGCCACGCGAGGTATCGGGGGACGAGGAGCTTTCTTT
>TRBJ2-2|19|.|TRBV15|once
CAQISRPPQGLPNTGELFF
TGTGCCCAAATTTCAAGGCCCCCCCAGGGTTTGCCGAACACCGGGGAGCTGTTTTTT
>TRBJ2-1|15|TRBD2|TRBV20-1|once
CSASRLAGEVHEQFF
TGCAGTGCTAGTAGACTAGCGGGAGAAGTTCATGAGCAGTTCTTC
>TRBJ2-3|15|.|TRBV13|.
CASSLGPRDVDTQYF
TGTGCCAGCAGCCTGGGCCCCCGCGACGTAGATACGCAGTATTTT
>TRBJ2-2|15|TRBD1|TRBV4-2|.
CASSLQGGNTGELFF
TGTGCCAGCAGCTTACAGGGGGGGAACACCGGGGAGCTGTTTTTT
>TRBJ1-1|17|TRBD1|TRBV10-2|.
CASTEGWTGRANTEAFF
TGCGCCAGCACCGAGGGGTGGACAGGGAGGGCGAACACTGAAGCTTTCTTT
>TRBJ2-7|15|TRBD2|TRBV5-1|once
CASSSFAGGAYEQYF
TGCGCCAGCAGCTCTTTCGCGGGGGGGGCCTACGAGCAGTACTTC
>TRBJ2-3|15|TRBD1|TRBV5-1|few
CASSLDRGVTDTQYF
TGCGCCAGCAGCTTGGACAGGGGGGTCACAGATACGCAGTATTTT
>TRBJ2-7|14|.|TRBV3-1/TRBV3-2|few
CASSQSFRAYEQYF
TGTGCCAGCAGCCAATCTTTCAGGGCCTACGAGCAGTACTTC
>TRBJ1-1|14|.|TRBV6-6|.
CASSTDRSNTEAFF
TGTGCCAGCAGTACCGACAGATCGAACACTGAAGCTTTCTTT
>TRBJ2-5|12|.|TRBV29-1|few
CSVRLGQETQYF
TGCAGCGTTCGACTAGGCCAAGAGACCCAGTACTTC
>TRBJ1-1|13|.|TRBV12-5|.
CASGLVRAGEAFF
TGTGCTAGTGGTTTGGTACGGGCAGGGGAAGCTTTCTTT
>TRBJ2-5|15|.|TRBV6-5|.
CASSHRPTTQETQYF
TGTGCCAGCAGCCACAGACCCACAACCCAAGAGACCCAGTACTTC